The 13 T cell receptor beta chains below come from one sample, sequenced in a study of shared clonotypes between healthy human individuals. Libraries were prepared by immunoSEQ multiplex PCR; TCRdb keeps only in-frame clonotypes and omits some of them. The sample contains around 940,000 clones, more than 75% of which appear only once. Sequencing used memory CD4+ T cells sorted from blood. Subset given: CD45RA-negative fraction. These receptors were obtained from a man aged 18 to 30 in good health.

This clone was seen a few times. The chain combines TRBV10-1 with TRBJ2-2, with D perhaps given as TRBD1 or TRBD2 (6 bases each). There are 13 residues in the CDR3. CDR1 and CDR2 from the germline V gene are WNHNN and SYGVQD (reference sequence). The V end lost 6 bases, the J end lost 6 bases, and 11 bases lay between the germline ends. CDR3 amino acids: CASSIGGSGELFF. The CDR3 DNA is TGCGCCAGCAGCATAGGGGGGTCCGGGGAGCTGTTTTTT.

The CDR3 sequence is CASSRIVGSAKNIQYF. The CDR3 DNA is TGCGCCAGCAGCCGAATTGTGGGATCAGCCAAAAACATTCAGTACTTC. V and J are TRBV4-1 and TRBJ2-4; D remains ambiguous. This CDR3 has 16 residues. Germline V CDR1 and CDR2: MGHRA, YSYEKL. The V end was cut by 4 bases, the J end by 0 bases, with 13 bases between.

The chain carries TRBV5-1 and TRBJ2-7, with no clear D. The CDR3 has 13 amino acids. V shed 6 bases and J shed 1 base, with 11 bases lying between them. Germline CDR1 SGHRS, CDR2 YFSETQ. The chain's CDR3 is CASKWASSYEQYF. In nucleotides, the CDR3 is TGCGCCAGCAAATGGGCTAGTTCCTACGAGCAGTACTTC.

The J gene is TRBJ2-3, the V gene TRBV4-3; no clear D. The CDR3 totals 13 residues. The germline V gene encodes CDR1 LGHNA and CDR2 YSLEER. Deletions cut 0 bases from V and 3 bases from J, with 4 bases between. CDR3 sequence (DNA): TGCGCCAGCAGCCAAGATGGGACAGATACGCAGTATTTT. It yields the protein CASSQDGTDTQYF.

This clone was seen at least ten times. This chain connects TRBV5-1 to TRBJ1-1, with D unclear. Germline V CDR1 and CDR2: SGHRS, YFSETQ. The CDR3 totals 16 residues. V was shortened by 5 bases and J by 1 base, with 18 bases between the two germline ends. CDR3 loop: CASRALGTAGNTEAFF. The DNA for the CDR3 is TGCGCCAGCAGGGCCTTAGGAACGGCGGGGAACACTGAAGCTTTCTTT.

V usage is TRBV5-1 and J usage is TRBJ2-5; D gene ambiguous. The CDR3 length is 15 residues. Germline V gene data show CDR1 as SGHRS and CDR2 as YFSETQ. V gave up 0 bases and J gave up 1 base, with 10 bases separating them. In DNA form, the CDR3 reads TGCGCCAGCAGCTTGGGGGGATGGGGCCAAGAGACCCAGTACTTC. This gives the protein CASSLGGWGQETQYF.

The rearrangement joins TRBV7-2 to TRBJ2-5; a possible D gene is TRBD1 (6 bases). The CDR3 is 13 residues long. CDR1 SGHTA and CDR2 FQGNSA come from the germline V gene. Trimming stripped 0 bases from V and 8 bases from J, with 10 bases between. CDR3 nucleotides: TGTGCCAGCAGCTTAGCACAGGGAGAAACCCAGTACTTC. Amino acids: CASSLAQGETQYF. The complete variable domain, with remaining parts taken from reference TRBV7-2 and TRBJ2-5, reads GAGVSQSPSNKVTEKGKDVELRCDPISGHTALYWYRQSLGQGLEFLIYFQGNSAPDKSGLPSDRFSAERTGGSVSTLTIQRTQQEDSAVYLCASSLAQGETQYFGPGTRLLVL.

The rearrangement links TRBV12-5 to TRBJ1-5; TRBD1 aligns across 11 bases. Germline V gene lookup returns CDR1 LGHNT and CDR2 FRNRAP. CDR3 size: 14 residues. V was clipped by 6 bases and J by 9 bases; unmatched bases: 7. This chain's CDR3 is CASGSGTGGSPQHF. Written as DNA, the CDR3 is TGTGCTAGTGGCTCCGGGACAGGGGGGTCGCCCCAGCATTTT.

The chain carries TRBV28 and TRBJ1-1; unclear D gene. The germline V gene encodes CDR1 MDHEN and CDR2 SYDVKM. The CDR3 runs to 13 residues. The V and J ends lost 7 bases and 4 bases respectively, with 13 bases between them. The CDR3 sequence: CASTSSESTEAFF. The CDR3 DNA follows: TGTGCCAGCACCTCCTCAGAGAGCACTGAAGCTTTCTTT.

This clone was detected only a few times. The J gene is TRBJ2-1, the V gene TRBV30; D is possibly TRBD1 or TRBD2 (5 bases each). The CDR3 covers 15 residues. Germline V gene lookup returns CDR1 GTSNPN and CDR2 SVGIG (reference sequence). Trimming stripped 0 bases from V and 8 bases from J, with 17 bases between. The CDR3 here is CAWSVLGELRDEQFF. In DNA form, the CDR3 reads TGTGCCTGGAGTGTACTGGGGGAGCTTAGGGATGAGCAGTTCTTC.

The sample holds one count of this clone. V is TRBV6-6 and J is TRBJ2-6; the D gene is possibly TRBD2 (6 bases). The CDR3 spans 16 residues. With 4 bases removed from V and 2 bases from J, the gap between germline ends came to 12 bases. The germline gives CDR1 MNHNY, CDR2 SVGAGI (reference sequence). CDR3 protein: CASSLGRRTGANVLTF. In nucleotides, the CDR3 is TGTGCCAGCAGTTTGGGGAGGAGGACTGGGGCCAACGTCCTGACTTTC.

This clone was detected a few times. The chain joins TRBV6-1 to TRBJ1-6; D remains ambiguous. This CDR3 contains 15 residues. In germline, CDR1 is MNHNS, CDR2 SASEGT. V was trimmed by 7 bases and J by 10 bases, leaving 20 bases between them. This CDR3 reads CASKNRGSEWSPLHF. CDR3 bases: TGTGCCAGCAAGAACAGAGGGTCTGAGTGGTCACCCCTCCACTTT.

The chain uses TRBV29-1 and TRBJ2-5; 7 bases line up with TRBD1. The CDR3 contains 12 residues. The germline CDR1 and CDR2 sequences are SQVTM and ANQGSEA. Trimming took 7 bases from V and 2 from J; bases not matched to a gene: 4. DNA of the CDR3: TGCAGCGCCATGACAGGGCAAGAGACCCAGTACTTC. This translates into CSAMTGQETQYF. Using reference TRBV29-1 and TRBJ2-5 for the parts outside the CDR3, the full variable domain is SAVISQKPSRDICQRGTSLTIQCQVDSQVTMMFWYRQQPGQSLTLIATANQGSEATYESGFVIDKFPISRPNLTFSTLTVSNMSPEDSSIYLCSAMTGQETQYFGPGTRLLVL.